The rows below give T cell receptor beta chains drawn from one sample of a study of blood T cells in healthy people across ages. Using its own MiXCR run on the 5' RACE reads, TCRdb lists one record per CDR3 protein. Of approximately 1.5 million distinct CDR3 sequences in the sample, approximately 43% were seen once. The sequencing input was blood. The source of these receptors is a woman younger than 35 in good health. Both conserved end residues are part of each CDR3. The order of the fields is J gene, D gene, V gene, clone size, CDR3 length, CDR3 protein, CDR3 DNA. A D gene is named only where the DNA matches it firmly. The size of a clone is reported for some rows only, either as once, few or many, or as a class for expanded clones.

J gene: TRBJ2-7; D gene: .; V gene: TRBV11-2; clone size: few; CDR3 length: 14; CDR3 protein: CASSSGSGTYEQYF; CDR3 DNA: TGTGCCAGCAGCTCAGGTAGCGGAACCTACGAGCAGTACTTC
J gene: TRBJ1-5; D gene: .; V gene: TRBV5-1; clone size: few; CDR3 length: 14; CDR3 protein: CASSLVAGSQPQHF; CDR3 DNA: TGCGCCAGCAGCTTGGTTGCGGGCAGTCAGCCCCAGCATTTT
J gene: TRBJ2-3; D gene: TRBD2; V gene: TRBV28; clone size: few; CDR3 length: 16; CDR3 protein: CASDGRGRTYTDTQYF; CDR3 DNA: TGTGCCAGCGATGGGAGGGGTCGAACCTACACAGATACGCAGTATTTT
J gene: TRBJ1-5; D gene: .; V gene: TRBV15; clone size: few; CDR3 length: 14; CDR3 protein: CATSPRDWNQPQHF; CDR3 DNA: TGTGCCACCAGCCCTCGGGACTGGAATCAGCCCCAGCATTTT
J gene: TRBJ2-1; D gene: .; V gene: TRBV5-5; clone size: few; CDR3 length: 15; CDR3 protein: CASSQRPFSYNEQFF; CDR3 DNA: TGTGCCAGCAGCCAGCGACCATTCTCCTACAATGAGCAGTTCTTC
J gene: TRBJ1-1; D gene: TRBD1; V gene: TRBV7-2; clone size: .; CDR3 length: 14; CDR3 protein: CASRKGDRDTEAFF; CDR3 DNA: TGTGCCAGCAGGAAAGGCGACAGGGACACTGAAGCTTTCTTT
J gene: TRBJ1-6; D gene: .; V gene: TRBV28; clone size: .; CDR3 length: 14; CDR3 protein: CASVGRAYNSPLHF; CDR3 DNA: TGTGCCAGCGTTGGCAGAGCTTATAATTCACCCCTCCACTTT
J gene: TRBJ2-1; D gene: TRBD2; V gene: TRBV5-1; clone size: few; CDR3 length: 16; CDR3 protein: CASSLARTSGIREQFF; CDR3 DNA: TGCGCCAGCAGCTTGGCGAGGACTAGCGGTATTAGAGAGCAGTTCTTC
J gene: TRBJ2-1; D gene: TRBD2; V gene: TRBV5-1; clone size: .; CDR3 length: 15; CDR3 protein: CASTLGTSGSYEQFF; CDR3 DNA: TGCGCCAGCACGTTGGGGACTAGCGGGAGTTATGAGCAGTTCTTC
J gene: TRBJ2-1; D gene: TRBD1; V gene: TRBV29-1; clone size: .; CDR3 length: 12; CDR3 protein: CSARTGWDEQFF; CDR3 DNA: TGCAGCGCCAGGACAGGGTGGGATGAGCAGTTCTTC
J gene: TRBJ2-7; D gene: .; V gene: TRBV10-3; clone size: .; CDR3 length: 15; CDR3 protein: CAINNPGAGIYEQYF; CDR3 DNA: TGTGCCATCAATAACCCTGGGGCGGGGATCTACGAGCAGTACTTC
J gene: TRBJ2-1; D gene: .; V gene: TRBV6-5; clone size: .; CDR3 length: 15; CDR3 protein: CASSYAPSRYNEQFF; CDR3 DNA: TGTGCCAGCAGTTACGCCCCTAGCAGATACAATGAGCAGTTCTTC
J gene: TRBJ2-7; D gene: .; V gene: TRBV27; clone size: .; CDR3 length: 14; CDR3 protein: CASSYFGGGYEQYF; CDR3 DNA: TGTGCCAGCAGTTATTTCGGGGGAGGCTACGAGCAGTACTTC
J gene: TRBJ2-3; D gene: TRBD2; V gene: TRBV20-1; clone size: .; CDR3 length: 14; CDR3 protein: CSASPGGAPDTQYF; CDR3 DNA: TGCAGTGCTAGCCCCGGGGGGGCCCCCGATACGCAGTATTTT
J gene: TRBJ2-7; D gene: .; V gene: TRBV29-1; clone size: .; CDR3 length: 12; CDR3 protein: CSVIFQGYEQYF; CDR3 DNA: TGCAGCGTAATCTTTCAGGGCTACGAGCAGTACTTC
J gene: TRBJ2-7; D gene: .; V gene: TRBV21-1; clone size: .; CDR3 length: 16; CDR3 protein: CASSKVGDSVTYEQYF; CDR3 DNA: TGTGCCAGCAGCAAAGTGGGGGACAGCGTGACCTACGAGCAGTACTTC
J gene: TRBJ1-5; D gene: .; V gene: TRBV28; clone size: .; CDR3 length: 15; CDR3 protein: CASSLVAVSNQPQHF; CDR3 DNA: TGTGCCAGCAGTTTGGTGGCAGTTAGCAATCAGCCCCAGCATTTT
J gene: TRBJ1-2; D gene: .; V gene: TRBV4-3; clone size: few; CDR3 length: 16; CDR3 protein: CASSQWAQGWDYGYTF; CDR3 DNA: TGCGCCAGCAGCCAATGGGCCCAGGGCTGGGACTATGGCTACACCTTC
J gene: TRBJ2-2; D gene: .; V gene: TRBV27; clone size: few; CDR3 length: 13; CDR3 protein: CASSLLISGELFF; CDR3 DNA: TGTGCCAGCAGTTTACTTATTTCCGGGGAGCTGTTTTTT
J gene: TRBJ2-3; D gene: .; V gene: TRBV4-2; clone size: few; CDR3 length: 15; CDR3 protein: CASSQDMDLTDTQYF; CDR3 DNA: TGTGCCAGCAGCCAAGATATGGACTTAACAGATACGCAGTATTTT
J gene: TRBJ1-2; D gene: TRBD1; V gene: TRBV7-6; clone size: .; CDR3 length: 14; CDR3 protein: CASSSQGGDYGYTF; CDR3 DNA: TGTGCCAGCAGCTCTCAGGGGGGAGACTATGGCTACACCTTC
J gene: TRBJ2-1; D gene: .; V gene: TRBV20-1; clone size: .; CDR3 length: 14; CDR3 protein: CSASFGSSYNEQFF; CDR3 DNA: TGCAGTGCTAGTTTCGGGAGCTCCTACAATGAGCAGTTCTTC
J gene: TRBJ1-1; D gene: .; V gene: TRBV9; clone size: .; CDR3 length: 14; CDR3 protein: CASSVSGINAEAFF; CDR3 DNA: TGTGCCAGCAGCGTTTCAGGGATTAACGCTGAAGCTTTCTTT
J gene: TRBJ2-1; D gene: .; V gene: TRBV5-6; clone size: few; CDR3 length: 14; CDR3 protein: CASSSALSGNEQFF; CDR3 DNA: TGTGCCAGCAGCTCAGCATTGTCAGGGAATGAGCAGTTCTTC
J gene: TRBJ1-2; D gene: .; V gene: TRBV6-2/TRBV6-3; clone size: .; CDR3 length: 14; CDR3 protein: CASSQNTRNYGYTF; CDR3 DNA: TGTGCCAGCAGTCAGAATACACGAAACTATGGCTACACCTTC
J gene: TRBJ2-7; D gene: TRBD2; V gene: TRBV12-3/TRBV12-4; clone size: few; CDR3 length: 15; CDR3 protein: CASSFSAGGPYEQYF; CDR3 DNA: TGTGCCAGCAGTTTTTCCGCGGGAGGGCCGTACGAGCAGTACTTC
J gene: TRBJ1-5; D gene: .; V gene: TRBV4-1; clone size: .; CDR3 length: 15; CDR3 protein: CASSPEGRPQEPQHF; CDR3 DNA: TGCGCCAGCAGCCCAGAAGGCAGGCCTCAGGAGCCCCAGCATTTT
J gene: TRBJ2-1; D gene: TRBD2; V gene: TRBV25-1; clone size: .; CDR3 length: 16; CDR3 protein: CASSELRGDTYNEQFF; CDR3 DNA: TGTGCCAGCAGTGAACTGCGGGGGGACACCTACAATGAGCAGTTCTTC
J gene: TRBJ1-4; D gene: .; V gene: TRBV4-1; clone size: .; CDR3 length: 15; CDR3 protein: CASSQVWGRGEKLFF; CDR3 DNA: TGCGCCAGCAGCCAAGTATGGGGGCGCGGTGAAAAACTGTTTTTT
J gene: TRBJ1-2; D gene: TRBD1; V gene: TRBV18; clone size: .; CDR3 length: 15; CDR3 protein: CASSPTPGQGDGYTF; CDR3 DNA: TGTGCCAGCTCACCCACCCCGGGACAGGGGGATGGCTACACCTTC
J gene: TRBJ1-2; D gene: TRBD1; V gene: TRBV12-3/TRBV12-4; clone size: .; CDR3 length: 14; CDR3 protein: CASSWDSETAGYTF; CDR3 DNA: TGTGCCAGCAGCTGGGACAGTGAAACTGCTGGCTACACCTTC
J gene: TRBJ2-5; D gene: .; V gene: TRBV3-1; clone size: .; CDR3 length: 13; CDR3 protein: CASKTRGYNEQYF; CDR3 DNA: TGTGCCAGCAAGACAAGGGGTTACAATGAGCAGTACTTC
J gene: TRBJ1-4; D gene: .; V gene: TRBV4-1; clone size: .; CDR3 length: 16; CDR3 protein: CASSQPRGQFSEKLFF; CDR3 DNA: TGCGCCAGCAGCCAACCCCGAGGACAGTTTAGTGAAAAACTGTTTTTT
J gene: TRBJ2-1; D gene: TRBD1; V gene: TRBV3-1; clone size: few; CDR3 length: 16; CDR3 protein: CASSQLGTGRAWEQFF; CDR3 DNA: TGTGCCAGCAGCCAACTCGGGACAGGCCGGGCATGGGAGCAGTTCTTC
J gene: TRBJ2-1; D gene: TRBD2; V gene: TRBV11-2; clone size: .; CDR3 length: 16; CDR3 protein: CASSLGVSGSRHEQFF; CDR3 DNA: TGTGCCAGCAGCTTAGGGGTTAGCGGGAGTAGGCATGAGCAGTTCTTC
J gene: TRBJ2-7; D gene: .; V gene: TRBV28; clone size: few; CDR3 length: 14; CDR3 protein: CASSPRQALYEQYF; CDR3 DNA: TGTGCCAGCAGCCCAAGACAGGCGTTGTACGAGCAGTACTTC
J gene: TRBJ2-7; D gene: .; V gene: TRBV20-1; clone size: .; CDR3 length: 15; CDR3 protein: CSARDGRALSYEQYF; CDR3 DNA: TGCAGTGCTAGAGATGGCAGGGCCCTCTCCTACGAGCAGTACTTC
J gene: TRBJ1-5; D gene: TRBD1; V gene: TRBV24-1; clone size: few; CDR3 length: 13; CDR3 protein: CATRQGSNQPQHF; CDR3 DNA: TGTGCCACCAGACAGGGGTCGAATCAGCCCCAGCATTTT
J gene: TRBJ1-2; D gene: .; V gene: TRBV20-1; clone size: .; CDR3 length: 14; CDR3 protein: CSASPRTVNYGYTF; CDR3 DNA: TGCAGTGCTAGCCCCAGGACAGTCAACTATGGCTACACCTTC
J gene: TRBJ2-5; D gene: .; V gene: TRBV7-9; clone size: .; CDR3 length: 15; CDR3 protein: CASSLLWTEQETQYF; CDR3 DNA: TGTGCCAGCAGCCTTCTTTGGACAGAGCAAGAGACCCAGTACTTC
J gene: TRBJ1-6; D gene: .; V gene: TRBV4-3; clone size: .; CDR3 length: 13; CDR3 protein: CASSQDHNSPLHF; CDR3 DNA: TGCGCCAGCAGCCAGGACCATAATTCACCCCTCCACTTT
J gene: TRBJ2-7; D gene: TRBD2; V gene: TRBV20-1; clone size: .; CDR3 length: 13; CDR3 protein: CSAALREGYEQYF; CDR3 DNA: TGCAGTGCCGCATTGCGGGAGGGCTACGAGCAGTACTTC